These 31 T cell receptor beta chains came from one sample sequenced in a study of shared clonotypes between healthy human individuals. CD45RO-negative CD8 cells positively selected for CCR7 made up the naive population, which excluded terminally differentiated effector memory CD45RA+ cells. The table came from immunoSEQ multiplex PCR; TCRdb's copy has only in-frame clones and leaves some out. The sample includes about 2 million clones, approximately 94% of them seen just once. Sequencing input: naive CD8+ T cells sorted from blood. The receptors were sampled from a man aged 18 to 35 in good health.

The gene calls are TRBV6-6 and TRBJ1-5; D remains ambiguous. CDR1 is MNHNY and CDR2 is SVGAGI in the germline V gene (reference sequence). The CDR3 sequence is 15 residues long. Trimming shortened V by 2 bases and J by 0 bases, and 8 bases separated the two germline ends. CDR3 protein: CASSYDGSSNQPQHF. The CDR3 DNA sequence: TGTGCCAGCAGTTACGACGGTAGTAGCAATCAGCCCCAGCATTTT.

The chain employs TRBV7-2 and TRBJ2-3; D ambiguous. CDR1 and CDR2 from the germline V gene are SGHTA and FQGNSA. This CDR3 spans 15 amino acids. Trimming took off 0 bases at V and 4 bases at J, with 11 bases between the two ends. CDR3 residues: CASSLAHQTPDTQYF. Here the CDR3 DNA reads TGTGCCAGCAGCTTAGCCCATCAGACGCCAGATACGCAGTATTTT. The full variable domain, in which reference TRBV7-2 and TRBJ2-3 provide the parts outside the CDR3, is GAGVSQSPSNKVTEKGKDVELRCDPISGHTALYWYRQSLGQGLEFLIYFQGNSAPDKSGLPSDRFSAERTGGSVSTLTIQRTQQEDSAVYLCASSLAHQTPDTQYFGPGTRLTVL.

Here the CDR3 reads CASSVTPGQGSYEQYF. CDR3 nucleotide sequence: TGCGCCAGCAGTGTAACACCGGGACAGGGGTCCTACGAGCAGTACTTC. V usage is TRBV10-1 and J usage is TRBJ2-7; TRBD1 agrees at 10 bases. J lost 1 base, V lost 4 bases, and 7 bases had no gene match. The CDR3 extends over 16 amino acids. Germline lookup yields CDR1 WNHNN and CDR2 SYGVQD (reference sequence).

V is TRBV15 and J is TRBJ2-6; the D call may be TRBD1 or TRBD2 (6 bases each). This CDR3 spans 21 amino acids. The V gene's germline CDR1 is LNHNV and CDR2 YYDKDF (reference sequence). V lost 5 bases and J 1 base, leaving 27 bases between the germline ends. The CDR3 protein is CATSSTGSLQGEKSGANVLTF. For the CDR3, the DNA is TGTGCCACCAGCTCAACCGGGAGCTTACAGGGTGAAAAGTCTGGGGCCAACGTCCTGACTTTC.

V and J are TRBV30 and TRBJ1-1; 10 bases line up with TRBD1. CDR3 length equals 12 residues. Losses at the gene ends were 8 bases for V and 0 bases for J; bases not matched to a gene: 0. Per the germline V gene, CDR1 is GTSNPN and CDR2 is SVGIG (reference sequence). In nucleotides, the CDR3 is TGTGCCGGACAGGGGGTGAACACTGAAGCTTTCTTT. This sequence encodes CAGQGVNTEAFF.

The rearrangement uses TRBV27 and TRBJ1-1; D remains ambiguous. CDR3 length equals 14 residues. Germline assignment: CDR1 MNHEY and CDR2 SMNVEV (reference sequence). Between the trimmed V and J ends, which lost 2 bases and 5 bases, there was a span of 12 bases. CDR3 residues: CASSLGEGLTEAFF. CDR3 in DNA: TGTGCCAGCAGTTTAGGGGAGGGTCTGACTGAAGCTTTCTTT.

CDR3 DNA: TGTGCCAGCAGCTCGGACACCGATGGCACCGGGGAGCTGTTTTTT. The encoded protein is CASSSDTDGTGELFF. The V call is TRBV7-9, the J call TRBJ2-2; weak D call: TRBD1 (5 bases). Germline V lookup: CDR1 SEHNR, CDR2 FQNEAQ (reference sequence). Trimming took 4 bases from V and 4 from J, leaving 13 bases between them. The CDR3 totals 15 residues.

CDR3 DNA: TGTGCCAGCATCGCGCCTAACGACGAGCAGTACTTC. Translated: CASIAPNDEQYF. This rearrangement joins TRBV27 to TRBJ2-7; D gene uncertain. CDR3 length: 12 amino acids. Germline V gene sequence: CDR1 MNHEY, CDR2 SMNVEV (reference sequence). V was shortened by 7 bases and J by 5 bases, with 12 bases between the two germline ends.

The rearrangement uses TRBV6-5 and TRBJ2-1; the match to TRBD1 covers 7 bases. The CDR3 sequence is 13 residues long. The V segment lost 9 bases and the J segment 5 bases; nucleotides outside the gene matches: 7. The germline gives CDR1 MNHEY, CDR2 SVGAGI. CDR3 nucleotides: TGTGCCAGGCTCGACAGGGCGGACAATGAGCAGTTCTTC. It yields the protein CARLDRADNEQFF.

The V and J genes are TRBV27 and TRBJ1-5; TRBD1 might be the D (6 bases). Germline CDR1 and CDR2: MNHEY and SMNVEV (reference sequence). V was clipped by 10 bases and J by 3 bases, with 16 bases between them. The CDR3 consists of 14 residues. CDR3 sequence reads: CATRIRGDNQPQHF. The CDR3 DNA sequence: TGTGCCACCAGAATAAGGGGGGACAATCAGCCCCAGCATTTT.

The V call is TRBV9, the J call TRBJ2-1; TRBD2 matches at 8 bases. With V trimmed by 4 bases and J by 2 bases, 5 bases remained unmatched. This CDR3 contains 15 residues. Germline-derived CDR1 and CDR2 are SGDLS and YYNGEE. The chain's CDR3 is CASSTRAGAYNEQFF. CDR3 coding DNA: TGTGCCAGCAGCACCCGAGCGGGGGCCTACAATGAGCAGTTCTTC.

As for this clone: Other DNA sequences in this sample translate to the same CDR3. The CDR3 DNA reads TGTGCCAGCAGCTTTGGAGGCGAGCAGTTCTTC. Translation: CASSFGGEQFF. The chain carries TRBV7-9 and TRBJ2-1; TRBD2 might be the D (5 bases). In germline, CDR1 is SEHNR, CDR2 FQNEAQ (reference sequence). V was shortened by 3 bases and J by 10 bases, with 7 bases between the two germline ends. The CDR3 spans 11 residues. Complete variable domain (other parts from reference TRBV7-9 and TRBJ2-1): DTGVSQNPRHKITKRGQNVTFRCDPISEHNRLYWYRQTLGQGPEFLTYFQNEAQLEKSRLLSDRFSAERPKGSFSTLEIQRTEQGDSAMYLCASSFGGEQFFGPGTRLTVL.

About this clone itself: This sample also contains other DNA sequences that code for the same CDR3. The V gene is TRBV13, the J gene TRBJ1-1; a possible D gene is TRBD1 (5 bases). The CDR3 runs 14 residues. Trimming pared 5 bases from V and 1 base from J, leaving 11 bases between. CDR1 is PRHDT and CDR2 is FYEKMQ in the germline V gene (reference sequence). CDR3 bases: TGTGCCAGCAGCCCCAGGGACCGGAACACTGAAGCTTTCTTT. Protein sequence: CASSPRDRNTEAFF. Filled out from reference TRBV13 and TRBJ1-1, the complete variable domain reads AAGVIQSPRHLIKEKRETATLKCYPIPRHDTVYWYQQGPGQDPQFLISFYEKMQSDKGSIPDRFSAQQFSDYHSELNMSSLELGDSALYFCASSPRDRNTEAFFGQGTRLTVV.

The chain recombines TRBV15 with TRBJ2-3; D unclear. Germline loops: CDR1 LNHNV, CDR2 YYDKDF (reference sequence). V lost 4 bases to trimming and J lost 2 bases, with 7 bases between them. This CDR3 is 13 amino acids long. CDR3 sequence reads: CATSKKDTDTQYF. The CDR3 region has the DNA TGTGCCACCAGCAAAAAGGACACAGATACGCAGTATTTT.

V usage is TRBV6-1 and J usage is TRBJ2-7; D gene uncertain. Per the germline V gene, CDR1 is MNHNS and CDR2 is SASEGT. CDR3 length: 13 amino acids. Trimming removed 3 bases at V and 3 bases at J, with 9 bases between. CDR3 loop: CASSDTVRYEQYF. The CDR3 region has the DNA TGTGCCAGCAGTGACACCGTTCGCTACGAGCAGTACTTC.

The chain couples TRBV28 to TRBJ1-3, with unresolved D. This CDR3 has 16 residues. Trimming took off 3 bases at V and 0 bases at J, with 12 bases between the two ends. CDR1 and CDR2 (germline): MDHEN, SYDVKM. DNA of the CDR3: TGTGCCAGCAGTTTGATCGGAACGTTCTCTGGAAACACCATATATTTT. The encoded protein is CASSLIGTFSGNTIYF.

The chain combines TRBV7-6 with TRBJ2-5, with 8 bases that match TRBD2. The CDR3 consists of 18 residues. CDR1 and CDR2 (germline): SGHVS, FNYEAQ. The junction had 16 bases not matched to a gene; V was cut back by 2 bases and J by 5 bases. Here the CDR3 DNA reads TGTGCCAGCAGCTTAAAGTCCCCTTGGCGGGAGGCCCCGGAGACCCAGTACTTC. It codes for CASSLKSPWREAPETQYF.

The V call is TRBV5-6, the J call TRBJ2-7; D is perhaps TRBD1 or TRBD2 (5 bases each). The CDR3 runs to 15 residues. CDR1 and CDR2 (germline): SGHDT, YYEEEE. Between the trimmed V and J ends, which lost 4 bases and 1 base, there was a span of 15 bases. Here the CDR3 reads CASSPPGRSSYEQYF. DNA for the CDR3: TGTGCCAGCAGCCCTCCGGGACGGTCATCCTACGAGCAGTACTTC.

Remarks on this clone: Within the sample, other DNA sequences also encode this same CDR3. This chain's CDR3 is CASSLGGEQFF. CDR3 DNA sequence: TGTGCCAGCAGTCTGGGGGGTGAGCAGTTCTTC. V gene TRBV7-6 combines with J gene TRBJ2-1; possibly TRBD2 for D (6 bases). V was shortened by 6 bases and J by 9 bases, with 9 bases between the two germline ends. Germline V gene data show CDR1 as SGHVS and CDR2 as FNYEAQ. This CDR3 spans 11 amino acids.

Details on this clone: Other DNA sequences within the sample encode an identical CDR3. The chain employs TRBV9 and TRBJ2-1, with D perhaps TRBD2 (5 bases). CDR3 length: 14 amino acids. V lost 0 bases to trimming and J lost 2 bases, with 6 bases between them. Germline V gene data show CDR1 as SGDLS and CDR2 as YYNGEE. CDR3: CASSVAGTYNEQFF. The DNA for the CDR3 is TGTGCCAGCAGCGTAGCGGGAACCTACAATGAGCAGTTCTTC. The full variable domain, rest sourced from reference TRBV9 and TRBJ2-1, is DSGVTQTPKHLITATGQRVTLRCSPRSGDLSVYWYQQSLDQGLQFLIQYYNGEERAKGNILERFSAQQFPDLHSELNLSSLELGDSALYFCASSVAGTYNEQFFGPGTRLTVL.

As regards this clone: This specimen includes other DNA sequences encoding the same CDR3. The rearrangement uses TRBV7-9 and TRBJ2-3; possibly TRBD2 for D (5 bases). The CDR3 has 14 amino acids. V lost 1 base to trimming and J lost 1 base, with 6 bases between them. Per the germline V gene, CDR1 is SEHNR and CDR2 is FQNEAQ (reference sequence). CDR3 sequence reads: CASSLDGGTDTQYF. The CDR3 nucleotides are TGTGCCAGCAGCTTAGACGGGGGCACAGATACGCAGTATTTT.

This clone was counted once. The chain is built from TRBV27 and TRBJ2-3; D possibly corresponds to TRBD2 (6 bases). Trimming cost V 5 bases and J 6 bases, with 9 bases left between them. Germline-derived CDR1 and CDR2 are MNHEY and SMNVEV (reference sequence). The CDR3 extends over 12 amino acids. The CDR3 DNA is TGTGCCAGCAGTGTCCGGGGGGATACGCAGTATTTT. The encoded protein is CASSVRGDTQYF.

The chain is built from TRBV4-3 and TRBJ2-7; D may match TRBD1 or TRBD2 (6 bases each). Germline CDR1 is LGHNA and CDR2 is YSLEER. The CDR3 runs to 14 residues. The V gene lost 0 bases and the J gene lost 6 bases, with 12 bases spanning the gap. CDR3 sequence (DNA): TGCGCCAGCAGCCAAGATGGAGGGGGGACCGAGCAGTACTTC. The encoded protein is CASSQDGGGTEQYF.

Remarks on this clone: The sample holds other DNA sequences that translate to the same CDR3. CDR3 nucleotides: TGTGCCAGCAGTTTGGGGACAGGGGACTACAATGAGCAGTTCTTC. Translating it yields CASSLGTGDYNEQFF. The V and J genes are TRBV27 and TRBJ2-1; 10 bases are a match to TRBD1. This CDR3 comprises 15 residues. The germline CDR1 and CDR2 sequences are MNHEY and SMNVEV (reference sequence). After removal of 3 bases from V and 3 bases from J, the junction contained 2 bases not matched to a gene.

The chain combines TRBV19 with TRBJ2-1; TRBD2 agrees at 9 bases. Germline CDR1 is LNHDA and CDR2 is SQIVND (reference sequence). The junction had 7 bases not matched to a gene; V was cut back by 3 bases and J by 7 bases. The CDR3 has 15 residues. CDR3: CASSILAGLGNEQFF. In DNA, the CDR3 is TGTGCCAGTAGTATTCTAGCGGGGTTGGGGAATGAGCAGTTCTTC.

The chain recombines TRBV4-1 with TRBJ2-5, with D perhaps TRBD2 (6 bases). This CDR3 spans 14 amino acids. The germline V gene encodes CDR1 MGHRA and CDR2 YSYEKL. Trimming took 3 bases from V and 2 from J, leaving 10 bases between them. CDR3: CASSHSSAQETQYF. The CDR3 DNA reads TGCGCCAGCAGCCATTCTAGCGCTCAAGAGACCCAGTACTTC.

DNA of the CDR3: TGTGCCAGCAGCCTGGAACCGGGCAACCAAGAGACCCAGTACTTC. Translated, it gives CASSLEPGNQETQYF. The chain employs TRBV7-9 and TRBJ2-5; D not resolved. The CDR3 runs 15 residues. V shed 5 bases and J shed 0 bases, with 13 bases lying between them. Germline V CDR1 and CDR2: SEHNR, FQNEAQ (reference sequence).

This chain connects TRBV28 to TRBJ2-2; TRBD1 matches at 7 bases. CDR1 MDHEN and CDR2 SYDVKM come from the germline V gene. After removal of 5 bases from V and 5 bases from J, the junction contained 5 bases not matched to a gene. The length of the CDR3 is 14 residues. The CDR3 loop is CASSTQTGTGELFF. The DNA of the CDR3 is TGTGCCAGCAGTACGCAGACAGGGACCGGGGAGCTGTTTTTT.

V usage is TRBV13 and J usage is TRBJ2-7, with 10 bases identical to TRBD2. V shed 5 bases, J shed 9 bases, and the junction held 16 bases outside the gene matches. This CDR3 is built from 16 residues. The germline CDR1 and CDR2 sequences are PRHDT and FYEKMQ (reference sequence). CDR3 sequence (DNA): TGTGCCAGCAGCCCGGGAGGGAGCGGGAGGGCCGACGGGCAGTACTTC. Its protein product is CASSPGGSGRADGQYF. Full variable domain (outside the CDR3, taken from reference TRBV13 and TRBJ2-7): AAGVIQSPRHLIKEKRETATLKCYPIPRHDTVYWYQQGPGQDPQFLISFYEKMQSDKGSIPDRFSAQQFSDYHSELNMSSLELGDSALYFCASSPGGSGRADGQYFGPGTRLTVT.

V usage is TRBV27 and J usage is TRBJ2-2, with D perhaps assigned TRBD1 or TRBD2 (5 bases each). The CDR3 covers 13 residues. Germline values: CDR1 MNHEY, CDR2 SMNVEV (reference sequence). V was clipped by 5 bases and J by 5 bases, with 9 bases between them. The CDR3 region is CASSMGETGELFF. The CDR3 DNA is TGTGCCAGCAGTATGGGGGAGACCGGGGAGCTGTTTTTT.

This chain joins TRBV7-6 and TRBJ2-7; D is ambiguous. The CDR3 spans 15 residues. The germline CDR1 and CDR2 sequences are SGHVS and FNYEAQ. V was cut by 1 base and J by 0 bases, with 10 bases left in between. The CDR3 nucleotides read TGTGCCAGCAGCTTAGTTGGCGCCAGCTCCTACGAGCAGTACTTC. Protein sequence: CASSLVGASSYEQYF.